This T cell receptor (beta chain) was documented in a study of blood T cell repertoires in COVID-19. This table comes from immunoSEQ multiplex PCR, and its TCRdb copy is limited to in-frame clones, with some not included. The sample holds 140,000 to 150,000 clones; about 87% are singletons and the top ten take more than 40%. Germline loops: CDR1 SGHTA, CDR2 FQGTGA. The V and J ends lost 3 bases and 0 bases respectively, with 3 bases between them. The CDR3 spans 13 residues. This chain uses TRBV7-3 with TRBJ2-1; the D is unclear. The sequence was collected from a human donor in a cohort sampled during active COVID-19. The material sequenced was peripheral blood. This CDR3 reads CASSFSSYNEQFF. The CDR3 DNA is TGTGCCAGCAGCTTTAGCTCCTACAATGAGCAGTTCTTC.